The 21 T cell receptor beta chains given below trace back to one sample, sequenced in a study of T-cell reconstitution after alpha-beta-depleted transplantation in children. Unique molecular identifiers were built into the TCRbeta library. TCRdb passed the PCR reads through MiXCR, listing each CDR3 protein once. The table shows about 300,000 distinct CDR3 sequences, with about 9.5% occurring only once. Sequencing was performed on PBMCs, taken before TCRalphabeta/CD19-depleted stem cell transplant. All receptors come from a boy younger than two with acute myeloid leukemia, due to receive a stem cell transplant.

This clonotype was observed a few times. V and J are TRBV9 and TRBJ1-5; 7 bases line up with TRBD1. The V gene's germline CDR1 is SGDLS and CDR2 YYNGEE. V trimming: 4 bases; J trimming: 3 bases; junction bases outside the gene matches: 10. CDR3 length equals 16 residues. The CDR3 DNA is TGTGCCAGCAGCCCCGGGGACAGACTTTCCAATCAGCCCCAGCATTTT. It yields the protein CASSPGDRLSNQPQHF.

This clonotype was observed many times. CDR3 in amino acids: CASSLLRGNKNIQYF. The CDR3 nucleotides read TGCGCCAGCAGCTTGTTGAGGGGGAACAAAAACATTCAGTACTTC. The chain joins TRBV5-1 to TRBJ2-4; possibly TRBD1 for D (6 bases). Germline V CDR1 and CDR2: SGHRS, YFSETQ. V was trimmed by 1 base and J by 3 bases, leaving 11 bases between them. CDR3 length equals 15 residues.

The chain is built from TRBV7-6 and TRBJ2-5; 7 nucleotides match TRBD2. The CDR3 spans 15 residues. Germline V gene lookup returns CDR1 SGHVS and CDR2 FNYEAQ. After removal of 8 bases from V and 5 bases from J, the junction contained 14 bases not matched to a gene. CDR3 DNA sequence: TGTGCCAGCCGCCTAATTCACTCAGCGGGGGAGACCCAGTACTTC. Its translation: CASRLIHSAGETQYF.

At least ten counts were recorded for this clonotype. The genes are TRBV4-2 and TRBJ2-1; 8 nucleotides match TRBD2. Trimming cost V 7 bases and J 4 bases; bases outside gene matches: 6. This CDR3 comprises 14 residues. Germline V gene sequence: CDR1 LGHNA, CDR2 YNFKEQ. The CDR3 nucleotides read TGTGCCAGCACGGAAGCGGGAGAATACAATGAGCAGTTCTTC. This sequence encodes CASTEAGEYNEQFF.

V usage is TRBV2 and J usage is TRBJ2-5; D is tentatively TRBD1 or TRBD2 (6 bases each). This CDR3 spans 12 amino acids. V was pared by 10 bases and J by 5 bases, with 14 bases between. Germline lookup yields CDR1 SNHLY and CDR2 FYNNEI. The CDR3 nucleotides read TGTGCCAACAGGGCGGGGAAGGAGACCCAGTACTTC. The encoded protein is CANRAGKETQYF.

The CDR3 coding sequence is TGCAGCGTTGTTGGACACGATGAAAAACTGTTTTTT. Its translation is CSVVGHDEKLFF. The chain recombines TRBV29-1 with TRBJ1-4; TRBD1 might be the D (5 bases). The germline V gene has CDR1 SQVTM and CDR2 ANQGSEA. Between the trimmed V and J ends, which lost 4 bases and 6 bases, there was a span of 9 bases. This CDR3 contains 12 residues.

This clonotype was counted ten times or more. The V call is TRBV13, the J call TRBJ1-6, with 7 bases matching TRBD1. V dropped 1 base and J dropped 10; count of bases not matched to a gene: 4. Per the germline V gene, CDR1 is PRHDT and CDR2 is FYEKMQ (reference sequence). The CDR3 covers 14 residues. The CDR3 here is CASSLDRGRSPLHF. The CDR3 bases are TGTGCCAGCAGCTTAGACAGGGGCAGGTCACCCCTCCACTTT. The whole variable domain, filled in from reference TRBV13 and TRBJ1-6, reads AAGVIQSPRHLIKEKRETATLKCYPIPRHDTVYWYQQGPGQDPQFLISFYEKMQSDKGSIPDRFSAQQFSDYHSELNMSSLELGDSALYFCASSLDRGRSPLHFGNGTRLTVT.

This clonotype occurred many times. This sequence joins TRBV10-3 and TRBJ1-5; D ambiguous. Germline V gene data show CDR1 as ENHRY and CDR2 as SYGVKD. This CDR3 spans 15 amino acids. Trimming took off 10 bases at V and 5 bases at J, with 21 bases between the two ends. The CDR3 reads CATRNPIVADQPQHF. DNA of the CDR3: TGTGCCACCAGAAATCCCATAGTAGCCGATCAGCCCCAGCATTTT.

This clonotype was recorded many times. The CDR3 sequence: CATSDARSSYNEQFF. CDR3 coding DNA: TGTGCCACCAGCGACGCCCGGAGCTCCTACAATGAGCAGTTCTTC. The chain is built from TRBV15 and TRBJ2-1, with D uncertain. The length of the CDR3 is 15 residues. Germline CDR1 and CDR2: LNHNV and YYDKDF (reference sequence). The V end lost 5 bases, the J end lost 0 bases, and 11 bases lay between the germline ends.

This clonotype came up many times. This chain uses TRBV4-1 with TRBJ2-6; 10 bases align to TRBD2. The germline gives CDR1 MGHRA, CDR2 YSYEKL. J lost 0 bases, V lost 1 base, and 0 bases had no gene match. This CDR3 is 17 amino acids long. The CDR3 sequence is CASSQGLAGSGANVLTF. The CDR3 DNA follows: TGCGCCAGCAGCCAAGGACTAGCGGGCTCTGGGGCCAACGTCCTGACTTTC.

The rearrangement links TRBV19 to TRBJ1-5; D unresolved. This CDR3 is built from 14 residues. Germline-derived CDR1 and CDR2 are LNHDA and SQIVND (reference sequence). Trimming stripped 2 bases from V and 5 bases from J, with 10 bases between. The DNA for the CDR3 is TGTGCCAGTAGTATATGGCCGAGGGATCAGCCCCAGCATTTT. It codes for CASSIWPRDQPQHF.

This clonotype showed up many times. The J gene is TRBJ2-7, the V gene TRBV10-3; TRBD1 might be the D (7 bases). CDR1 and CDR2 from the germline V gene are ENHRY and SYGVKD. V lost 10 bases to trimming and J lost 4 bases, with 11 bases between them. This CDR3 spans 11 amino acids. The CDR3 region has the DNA TGTGCCACGGAGGGGGCGTACGAGCAGTACTTC. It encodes CATEGAYEQYF.

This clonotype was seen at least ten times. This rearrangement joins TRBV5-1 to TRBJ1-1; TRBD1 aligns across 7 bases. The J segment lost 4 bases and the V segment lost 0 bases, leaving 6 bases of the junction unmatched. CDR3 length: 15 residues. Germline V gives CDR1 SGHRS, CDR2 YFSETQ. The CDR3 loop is CASSLEPRGSTEAFF. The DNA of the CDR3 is TGCGCCAGCAGCTTGGAACCCAGGGGGAGCACTGAAGCTTTCTTT.

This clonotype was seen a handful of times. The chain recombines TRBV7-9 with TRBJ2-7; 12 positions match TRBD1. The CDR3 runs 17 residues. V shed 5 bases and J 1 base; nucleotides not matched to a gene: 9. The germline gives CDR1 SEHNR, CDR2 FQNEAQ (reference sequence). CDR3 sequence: CASSGTGGGKASYEQYF. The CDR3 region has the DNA TGTGCCAGCAGCGGGACAGGGGGCGGGAAAGCGTCCTACGAGCAGTACTTC. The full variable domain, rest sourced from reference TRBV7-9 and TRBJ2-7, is DTGVSQNPRHKITKRGQNVTFRCDPISEHNRLYWYRQTLGQGPEFLTYFQNEAQLEKSRLLSDRFSAERPKGSFSTLEIQRTEQGDSAMYLCASSGTGGGKASYEQYFGPGTRLTVT.

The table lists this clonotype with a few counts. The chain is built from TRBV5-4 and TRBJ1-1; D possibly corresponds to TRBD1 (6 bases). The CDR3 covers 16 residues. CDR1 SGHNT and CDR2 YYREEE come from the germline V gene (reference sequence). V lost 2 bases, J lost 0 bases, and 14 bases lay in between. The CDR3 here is CASSFDRPGLNTEAFF. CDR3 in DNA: TGTGCCAGCAGCTTTGACAGGCCCGGTTTGAACACTGAAGCTTTCTTT. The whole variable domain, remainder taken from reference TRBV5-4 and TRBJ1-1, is ETGVTQSPTHLIKTRGQQVTLRCSSQSGHNTVSWYQQALGQGPQFIFQYYREEENGRGNFPPRFSGLQFPNYSSELNVNALELDDSALYLCASSFDRPGLNTEAFFGQGTRLTVV.

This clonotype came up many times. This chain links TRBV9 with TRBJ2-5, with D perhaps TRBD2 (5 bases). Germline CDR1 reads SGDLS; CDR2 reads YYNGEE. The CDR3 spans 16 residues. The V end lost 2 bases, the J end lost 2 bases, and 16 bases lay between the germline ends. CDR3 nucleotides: TGTGCCAGCAGCGTTGGGAGTGGGAGCCCTCAAGAGACCCAGTACTTC. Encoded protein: CASSVGSGSPQETQYF. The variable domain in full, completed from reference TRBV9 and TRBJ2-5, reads DSGVTQTPKHLITATGQRVTLRCSPRSGDLSVYWYQQSLDQGLQFLIQYYNGEERAKGNILERFSAQQFPDLHSELNLSSLELGDSALYFCASSVGSGSPQETQYFGPGTRLLVL.

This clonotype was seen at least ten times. CDR3 in amino acids: CSVGTVTEAFF. The CDR3 DNA is TGCAGCGTTGGGACAGTCACTGAAGCTTTCTTT. The chain combines TRBV29-1 with TRBJ1-1, with a possible D match to TRBD1 (6 bases). Germline CDR1 SQVTM, CDR2 ANQGSEA. The CDR3 has 11 residues. Trimming took off 4 bases at V and 4 bases at J, with 7 bases between the two ends. Variable domain in full (rest from reference TRBV29-1 and TRBJ1-1): SAVISQKPSRDICQRGTSLTIQCQVDSQVTMMFWYRQQPGQSLTLIATANQGSEATYESGFVIDKFPISRPNLTFSTLTVSNMSPEDSSIYLCSVGTVTEAFFGQGTRLTVV.

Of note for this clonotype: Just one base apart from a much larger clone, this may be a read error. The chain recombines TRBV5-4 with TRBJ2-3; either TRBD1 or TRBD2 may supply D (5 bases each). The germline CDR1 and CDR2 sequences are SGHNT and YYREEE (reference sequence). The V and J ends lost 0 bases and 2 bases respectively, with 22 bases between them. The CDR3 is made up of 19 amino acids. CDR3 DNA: TGTGCCAGCAGCTTGGGCACGGGACCTTCCAAACATAACACAGATACGCAGTATTTT. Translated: CASSLGTGPSKHNTDTQYF.

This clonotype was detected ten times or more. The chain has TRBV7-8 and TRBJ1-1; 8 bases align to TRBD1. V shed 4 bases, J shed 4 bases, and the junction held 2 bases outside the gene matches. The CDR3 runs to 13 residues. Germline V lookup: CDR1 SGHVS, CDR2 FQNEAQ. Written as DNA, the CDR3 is TGTGCCAGCAGCTCCGACAGGGGCACTGAAGCTTTCTTT. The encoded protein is CASSSDRGTEAFF.

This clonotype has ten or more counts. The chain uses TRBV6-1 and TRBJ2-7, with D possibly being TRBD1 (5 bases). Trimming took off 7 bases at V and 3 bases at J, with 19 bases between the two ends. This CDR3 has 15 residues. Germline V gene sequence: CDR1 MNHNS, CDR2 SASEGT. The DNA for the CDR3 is TGTGCCAGCAAGGGGATCATCGACGGCCACTACGAGCAGTACTTC. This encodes CASKGIIDGHYEQYF.

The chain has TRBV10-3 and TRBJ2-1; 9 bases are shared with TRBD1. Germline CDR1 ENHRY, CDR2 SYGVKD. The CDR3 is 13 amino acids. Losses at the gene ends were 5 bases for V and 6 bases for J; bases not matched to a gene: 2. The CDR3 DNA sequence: TGTGCCATCAGTCCGGGACAGGGCAATGAGCAGTTCTTC. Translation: CAISPGQGNEQFF.